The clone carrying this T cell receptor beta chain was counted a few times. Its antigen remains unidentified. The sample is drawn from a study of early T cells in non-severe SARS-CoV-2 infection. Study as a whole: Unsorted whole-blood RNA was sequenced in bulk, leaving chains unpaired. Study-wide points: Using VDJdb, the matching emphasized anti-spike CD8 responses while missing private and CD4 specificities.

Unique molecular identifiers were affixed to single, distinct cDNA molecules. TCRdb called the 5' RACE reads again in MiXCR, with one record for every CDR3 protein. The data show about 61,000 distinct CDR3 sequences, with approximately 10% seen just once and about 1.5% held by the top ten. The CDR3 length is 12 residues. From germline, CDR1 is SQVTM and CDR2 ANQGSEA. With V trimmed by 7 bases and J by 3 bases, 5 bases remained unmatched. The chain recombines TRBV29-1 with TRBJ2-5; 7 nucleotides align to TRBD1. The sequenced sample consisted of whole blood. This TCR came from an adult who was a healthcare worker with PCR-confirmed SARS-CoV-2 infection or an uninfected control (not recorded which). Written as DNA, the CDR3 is TGCAGCGCAGGGGGACACAAAGAGACCCAGTACTTC. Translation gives CSAGGHKETQYF.